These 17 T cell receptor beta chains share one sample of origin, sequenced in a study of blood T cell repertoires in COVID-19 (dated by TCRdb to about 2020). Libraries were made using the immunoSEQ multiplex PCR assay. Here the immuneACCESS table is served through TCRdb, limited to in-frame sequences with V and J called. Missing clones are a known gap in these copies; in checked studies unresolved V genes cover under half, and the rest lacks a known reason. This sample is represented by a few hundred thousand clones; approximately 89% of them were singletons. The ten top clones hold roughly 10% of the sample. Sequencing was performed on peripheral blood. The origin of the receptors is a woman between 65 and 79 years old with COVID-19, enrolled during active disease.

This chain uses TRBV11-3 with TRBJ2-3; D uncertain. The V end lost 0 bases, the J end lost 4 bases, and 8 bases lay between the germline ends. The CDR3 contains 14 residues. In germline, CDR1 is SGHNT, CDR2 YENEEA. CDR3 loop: CASSLDTSADTQYF. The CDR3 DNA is TGTGCCAGCAGCTTAGATACCTCGGCAGATACGCAGTATTTT.

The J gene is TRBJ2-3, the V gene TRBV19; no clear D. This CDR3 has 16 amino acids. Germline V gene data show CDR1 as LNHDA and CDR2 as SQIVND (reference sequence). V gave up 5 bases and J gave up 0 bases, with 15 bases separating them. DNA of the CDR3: TGTGCCAGTAGTCTTTCTCTAGGCACAAGCACAGATACGCAGTATTTT. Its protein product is CASSLSLGTSTDTQYF.

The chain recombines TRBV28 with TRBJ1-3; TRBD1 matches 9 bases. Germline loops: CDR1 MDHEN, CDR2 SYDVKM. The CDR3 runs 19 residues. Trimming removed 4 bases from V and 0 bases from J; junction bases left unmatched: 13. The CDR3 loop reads CASSSWDRAKIFSGNTIYF. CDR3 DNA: TGTGCCAGCAGTTCTTGGGACAGGGCCAAAATCTTCTCTGGAAACACCATATATTTT.

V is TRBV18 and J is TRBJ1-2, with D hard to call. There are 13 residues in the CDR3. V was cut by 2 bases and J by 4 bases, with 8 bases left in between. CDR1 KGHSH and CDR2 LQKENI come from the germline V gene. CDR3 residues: CASSPTDSYGYTF. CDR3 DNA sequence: TGTGCCAGCTCACCAACAGATAGCTATGGCTACACCTTC.

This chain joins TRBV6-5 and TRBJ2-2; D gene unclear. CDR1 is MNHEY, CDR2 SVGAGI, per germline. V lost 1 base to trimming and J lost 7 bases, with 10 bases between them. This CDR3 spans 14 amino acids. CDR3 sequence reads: CASSYLQKGGELFF. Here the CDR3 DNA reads TGTGCCAGCAGTTACTTACAGAAAGGCGGGGAGCTGTTTTTT.

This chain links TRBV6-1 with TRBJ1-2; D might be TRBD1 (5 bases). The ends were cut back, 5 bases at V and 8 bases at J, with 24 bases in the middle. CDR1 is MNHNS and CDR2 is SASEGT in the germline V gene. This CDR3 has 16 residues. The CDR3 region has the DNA TGTGCCAGCAGTCAAGGCGGGGGATCGTCAAAAGGAGGCTACACCTTC. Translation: CASSQGGGSSKGGYTF.

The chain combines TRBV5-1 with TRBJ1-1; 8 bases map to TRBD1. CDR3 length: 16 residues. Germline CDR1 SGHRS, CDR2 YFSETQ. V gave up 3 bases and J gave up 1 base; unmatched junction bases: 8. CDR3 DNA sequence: TGCGCCAGCAGCTGGACAGGGTCTGGGGGGAACACTGAAGCTTTCTTT. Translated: CASSWTGSGGNTEAFF.

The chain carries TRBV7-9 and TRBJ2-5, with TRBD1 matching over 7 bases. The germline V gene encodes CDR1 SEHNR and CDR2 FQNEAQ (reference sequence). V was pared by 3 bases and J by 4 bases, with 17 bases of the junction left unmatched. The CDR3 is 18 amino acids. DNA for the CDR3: TGTGCCAGCAGCTTTTTTGTGGGGACAGCGAAGCGAGGAGAGACCCAGTACTTC. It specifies CASSFFVGTAKRGETQYF.

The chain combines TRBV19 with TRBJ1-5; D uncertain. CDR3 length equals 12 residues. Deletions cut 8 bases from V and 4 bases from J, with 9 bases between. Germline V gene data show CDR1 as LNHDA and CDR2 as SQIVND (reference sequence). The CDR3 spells CASSTENQPQHF. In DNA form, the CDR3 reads TGTGCCAGTTCCACAGAGAATCAGCCCCAGCATTTT.

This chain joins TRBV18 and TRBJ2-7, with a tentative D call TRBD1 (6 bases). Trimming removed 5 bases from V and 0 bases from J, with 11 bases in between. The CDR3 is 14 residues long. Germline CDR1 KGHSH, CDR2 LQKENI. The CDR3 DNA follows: TGTGCCAGCTCATCCGGGACATTCTCCTACGAGCAGTACTTC. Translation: CASSSGTFSYEQYF.

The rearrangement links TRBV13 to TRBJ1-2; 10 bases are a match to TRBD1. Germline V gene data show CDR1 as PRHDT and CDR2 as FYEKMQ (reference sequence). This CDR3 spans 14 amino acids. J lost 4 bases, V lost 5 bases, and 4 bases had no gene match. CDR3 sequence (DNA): TGTGCCAGCAGCCCGGGACAGGGGCTCTATGGCTACACCTTC. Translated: CASSPGQGLYGYTF.

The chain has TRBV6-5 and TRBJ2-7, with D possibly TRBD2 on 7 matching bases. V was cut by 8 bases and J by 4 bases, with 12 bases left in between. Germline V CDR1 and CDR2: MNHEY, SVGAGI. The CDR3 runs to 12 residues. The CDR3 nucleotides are TGTGCCAGCGGCAGGGGAGGGTACGAGCAGTACTTC. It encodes CASGRGGYEQYF.

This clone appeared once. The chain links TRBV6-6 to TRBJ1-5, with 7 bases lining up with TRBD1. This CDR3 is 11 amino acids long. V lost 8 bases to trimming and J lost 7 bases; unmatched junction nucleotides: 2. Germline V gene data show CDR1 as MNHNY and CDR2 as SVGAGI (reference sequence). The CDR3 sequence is CASRDRQPQHF. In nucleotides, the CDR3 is TGTGCCAGCCGGGACAGACAGCCCCAGCATTTT.

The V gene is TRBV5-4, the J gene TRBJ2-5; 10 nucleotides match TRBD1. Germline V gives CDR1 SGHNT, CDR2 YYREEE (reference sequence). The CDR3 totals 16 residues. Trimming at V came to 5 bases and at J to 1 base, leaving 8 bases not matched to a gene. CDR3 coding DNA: TGTGCCAGCAGTTTCCCGGGACAGGGGTCCCAAGAGACCCAGTACTTC. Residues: CASSFPGQGSQETQYF.

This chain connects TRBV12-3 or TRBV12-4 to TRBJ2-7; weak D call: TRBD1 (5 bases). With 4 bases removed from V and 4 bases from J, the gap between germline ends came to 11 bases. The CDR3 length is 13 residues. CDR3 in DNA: TGTGCCAGCAGTTACGAGAGGACATACGAGCAGTACTTC. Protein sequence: CASSYERTYEQYF.

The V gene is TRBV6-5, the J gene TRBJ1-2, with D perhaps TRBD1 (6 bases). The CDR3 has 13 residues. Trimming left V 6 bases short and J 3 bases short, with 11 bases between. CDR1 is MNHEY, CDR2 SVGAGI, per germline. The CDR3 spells CASRTTGDYGYTF. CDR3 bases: TGTGCCAGCAGGACGACAGGTGACTATGGCTACACCTTC.

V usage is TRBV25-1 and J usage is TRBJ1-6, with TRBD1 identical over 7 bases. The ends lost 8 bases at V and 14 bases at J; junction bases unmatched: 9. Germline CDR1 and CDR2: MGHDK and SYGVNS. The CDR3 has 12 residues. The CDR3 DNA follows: TGTGCCAGCGGGACAGAGGGTAGGGCCCTCCACTTT. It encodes CASGTEGRALHF.